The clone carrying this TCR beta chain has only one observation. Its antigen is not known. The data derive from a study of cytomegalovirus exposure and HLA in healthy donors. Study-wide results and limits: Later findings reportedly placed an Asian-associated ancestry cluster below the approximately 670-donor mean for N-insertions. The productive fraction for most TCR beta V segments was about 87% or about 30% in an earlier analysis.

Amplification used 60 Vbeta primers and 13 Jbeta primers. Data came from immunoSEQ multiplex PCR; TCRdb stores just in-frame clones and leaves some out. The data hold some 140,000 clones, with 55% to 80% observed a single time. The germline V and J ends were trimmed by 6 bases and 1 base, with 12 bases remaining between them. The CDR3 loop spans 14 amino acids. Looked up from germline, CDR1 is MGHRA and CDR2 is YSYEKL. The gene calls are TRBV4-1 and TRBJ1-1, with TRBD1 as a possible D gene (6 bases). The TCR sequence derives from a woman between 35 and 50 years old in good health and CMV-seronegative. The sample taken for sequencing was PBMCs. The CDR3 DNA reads TGCGCCAGCAGTCACCAGGGGTCGAACACTGAAGCTTTCTTT. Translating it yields CASSHQGSNTEAFF.